The T cell receptor (beta chain) described here comes from a study of cytomegalovirus exposure and HLA in healthy donors. Across the whole study: The Caucasian-associated ancestry cluster held more than 80% of 350 to 450 genotyped donors.

In the PCR, 60 Vbeta and 13 Jbeta primers were used. Using immunoSEQ multiplex PCR, the repertoire was profiled, and TCRdb retains in-frame clones only, with some absent. The data show some 120,000 clones, 65% to 80% seen once. CDR3 size: 16 residues. Germline assignment: CDR1 KGHSH and CDR2 LQKENI. About this clone itself: Its antigen is undetermined. A junction boundary mismatches the germline segment, possibly from a read error.

Study outcomes and limitations: The authors enumerated roughly 180 TCR beta chains as linked to cytomegalovirus. Common viral pathogens were later found to be apparently linked to several of the most significant clusters. For cytomegalovirus status, the classifier reportedly gave diagnoses with high specificity and sensitivity.

This TCR was recovered from a man aged 25 to 45 in good health and CMV-seropositive. The sequencing sample was made of PBMCs. The rearrangement joins TRBV18 to TRBJ1-4; the D is unclear. CDR3 sequence: CASSPPSSQRYEKLFF. CDR3 nucleotides: TGTGCCAGCTCGCCACCGAGTTCCCAGCGGTATGAAAAACTGTTTTTT.